This T cell receptor beta chain derives from a study of T cell changes during pregnancy in multiple sclerosis. This clone has a single count. Trimming cost V 5 bases and J 4 bases, with 14 bases left between them. This CDR3 has 14 amino acids. The germline V gene has CDR1 SGHTA and CDR2 FQGTGA. Method: immunoSEQ multiplex PCR; TCRdb's copy keeps in-frame clones and lacks some. The table has approximately 100,000 clones, approximately 93% seen once. The sequences come from peripheral blood, collected after pregnancy. V usage is TRBV7-3 and J usage is TRBJ1-2, with a possible D match to TRBD1 (6 bases). This sequence originates from a female donor with multiple sclerosis, enrolled in a pregnancy study. The CDR3 DNA follows: TGTGCCAGCAGCCGGGACGGACAGAGCTATGGCTACACCTTC. The encoded protein is CASSRDGQSYGYTF.